This is a list of T cell receptor beta chains from one sample in a study of blood T cell repertoires in COVID-19. The data were produced by immunoSEQ multiplex PCR, yet TCRdb's version contains in-frame clones alone and is incomplete. The profile covers approximately 150,000 clones, with roughly 82% appearing a single time and about 2% taken by the ten largest. The sample comprised peripheral blood. These receptors all stem from a man in his sixties or seventies with acute or convalescent COVID-19. The CDR3 runs from the conserved cysteine through the conserved F or W. D genes are given only for firm matches. Clone size is given for some rows only: seen once, a few or many times, or a class if the clone is expanded.

>TRBD1|.|TRBJ2-6|TRBV7-9
CASSWTGYGANVLTF
TGTGCCAGCAGCTGGACAGGGTATGGGGCCAACGTCCTGACTTTC
>.|few|TRBJ1-5|TRBV24-1
CATSEGGWPPQHF
TGTGCCACCAGTGAGGGAGGGTGGCCGCCCCAGCATTTT
>.|.|TRBJ2-7|TRBV28
CASSSRLTYEQYF
TGTGCCAGCAGTTCGCGGCTGACGTACGAGCAGTACTTC
>.|.|TRBJ1-6|TRBV14
CASSRSGFDSPLHF
TGTGCCAGCAGCCGCTCAGGTTTCGATTCACCCCTCCACTTT
>TRBD2|.|TRBJ2-7|TRBV12-3/TRBV12-4
CASGRGRYEQYF
TGTGCCAGCGGGAGGGGTCGATACGAGCAGTACTTC
>TRBD2|.|TRBJ2-7|TRBV28
CASSLWGRGSYEQYF
TGTGCCAGCAGTTTATGGGGGAGGGGCTCCTACGAGCAGTACTTC
>.|.|TRBJ2-1|TRBV7-2
CASSFAPRNEQFF
TGTGCCAGCAGCTTCGCGCCACGAAATGAGCAGTTCTTC
>TRBD1|.|TRBJ1-1|TRBV6-1
CASSGRTGKFIRAVRTEAFF
TGTGCCAGCAGTGGACGGACAGGAAAATTCATCCGGGCCGTGCGCACTGAAGCTTTCTTT
>.|few|TRBJ1-1|TRBV10-3
CAISDSKARGGTEAFF
TGTGCCATCAGTGACTCCAAAGCTAGGGGGGGCACTGAAGCTTTCTTT
>.|.|TRBJ1-6|TRBV4-2
CASSQDGSAPNSPLHF
TGTGCCAGCAGCCAAGATGGGAGCGCCCCTAATTCACCCCTCCACTTT
>TRBD2|.|TRBJ2-2|TRBV19
CASRGDRATSGGTGELFF
TGTGCCAGTAGAGGAGACAGGGCGACTAGCGGGGGGACCGGGGAGCTGTTTTTT
>.|.|TRBJ2-3|TRBV18
CASSPDGTSTDTQYF
TGTGCCAGCTCACCAGACGGGACAAGCACAGATACGCAGTATTTT
>.|.|TRBJ2-5|TRBV29-1
CSVEGTGGLGTQYF
TGCAGCGTTGAAGGGACCGGGGGTTTGGGGACCCAGTACTTC
>TRBD1|once|TRBJ2-2|TRBV30
CAWRDRGHTGELFF
TGTGCCTGGAGGGACAGGGGGCACACCGGGGAGCTGTTTTTT
>.|.|TRBJ1-5|TRBV28
CASSLEAQGPDQPQHF
TGTGCCAGCAGTTTAGAAGCCCAGGGGCCCGATCAGCCCCAGCATTTT
>.|.|TRBJ2-1|TRBV12-3/TRBV12-4
CASSLQRRGEQFF
TGTGCCAGCAGTTTACAGAGGAGAGGTGAGCAGTTCTTC
>.|.|TRBJ1-4|TRBV19
CASSMDSPRPNEKLFF
TGTGCCAGTAGTATGGACAGCCCCCGACCTAATGAAAAACTGTTTTTT
>TRBD1|.|TRBJ2-2|TRBV24-1
CATSDYTGGGELFF
TGTGCCACCAGTGACTATACAGGGGGCGGGGAGCTGTTTTTT